The 2 T cell receptor beta chains in this list originate from one sample, sequenced in a study of shared clonotypes between healthy human individuals. The assay was immunoSEQ multiplex PCR, and TCRdb's table has in-frame clones only and misses some. This sample has approximately 720,000 clones, with about 91% found just once. Naive CD8 cells, CD45RO-negative and positively selected for CCR7, excluded terminally differentiated effector memory CD45RA+ cells. The sequenced material came from naive CD8+ T cells sorted from blood. The receptors here all came from a man aged 30-40 years in good health.

A note on this clone: Other DNA sequences from this sample encode an identical CDR3 as well. In nucleotides, the CDR3 is TGTGCCAGCAGCAGCCGAGAAGAGACCCAGTACTTC. Protein product: CASSSREETQYF. This chain uses TRBV7-9 with TRBJ2-5; no clear D gene. Germline assignment: CDR1 SEHNR and CDR2 FQNEAQ (reference sequence). The CDR3 has 12 amino acids. Trimming removed 5 bases at V and 3 bases at J, with 7 bases between.

The rearrangement links TRBV7-2 to TRBJ2-1; either TRBD1 or TRBD2 may fit D (5 bases each). Trimming left V 7 bases short and J 4 bases short, with 26 bases between. The CDR3 totals 18 residues. The germline CDR1 and CDR2 sequences are SGHTA and FQGNSA. CDR3 DNA: TGTGCCAGCATCATAGCCCCTCTCCGGGACCCAAGGTACAATGAGCAGTTCTTC. Translation gives CASIIAPLRDPRYNEQFF. The complete variable domain, with remaining parts taken from reference TRBV7-2 and TRBJ2-1, reads GAGVSQSPSNKVTEKGKDVELRCDPISGHTALYWYRQSLGQGLEFLIYFQGNSAPDKSGLPSDRFSAERTGGSVSTLTIQRTQQEDSAVYLCASIIAPLRDPRYNEQFFGPGTRLTVL.